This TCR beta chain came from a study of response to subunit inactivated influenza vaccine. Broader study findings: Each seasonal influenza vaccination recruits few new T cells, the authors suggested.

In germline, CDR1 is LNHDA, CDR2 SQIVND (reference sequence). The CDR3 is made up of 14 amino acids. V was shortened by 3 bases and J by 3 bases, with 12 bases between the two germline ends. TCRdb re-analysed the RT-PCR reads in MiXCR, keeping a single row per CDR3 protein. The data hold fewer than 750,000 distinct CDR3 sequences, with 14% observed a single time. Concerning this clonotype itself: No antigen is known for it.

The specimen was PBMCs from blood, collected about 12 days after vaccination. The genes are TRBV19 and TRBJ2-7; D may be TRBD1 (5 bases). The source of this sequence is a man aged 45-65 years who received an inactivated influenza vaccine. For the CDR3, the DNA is TGTGCCAGTAGTATTTCGGCAGGGCGCTACGAGCAGTACTTC. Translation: CASSISAGRYEQYF.